This T cell receptor (beta chain) was captured in a study of T cells after yellow fever vaccination. Study as a whole: Tscm, CM, EM and EMRA memory subsets were sorted by CD3, CD45RA, CCR7 and CD95. Any fraction with a low cell number was prepared using SMART-Seq v4 Ultra Low Input.

The study, taken as a whole, reports: The booster saw the reappearance of most primary-vaccination clones (roughly 96% CD4, around 88% CD8).

TCRdb called the 5' RACE reads again in MiXCR, with one record for every CDR3 protein. Of about 31,000 distinct CDR3 sequences in the sample, over 9.5% were seen once. Germline V gene lookup returns CDR1 LNHDA and CDR2 SQIVND (reference sequence). The CDR3 contains 13 residues. V was clipped by 6 bases and J by 5 bases; unmatched bases: 5. This clonotype was detected ten times or more. The chain couples TRBV19 to TRBJ1-1; TRBD1 matches 8 bases. This receptor was identified in a man between 18 and 35 years old who received the YFV17D yellow fever vaccine. The sequences come from PBMCs, either bulk or a sorted T-cell subset (CD4+, CD8+, memory, or dextramer-sorted; not recorded which), collected roughly 14 days after the first yellow fever vaccination. CDR3 loop: CASRPRGRTEAFF. In nucleotides, the CDR3 is TGTGCCAGTAGGCCCAGGGGGCGGACTGAAGCTTTCTTT.